Listed below are T cell receptor beta chains from one sample, sequenced in a study of blood T cells in healthy people across ages. Using its own MiXCR run on the 5' RACE reads, TCRdb lists one record per CDR3 protein. The sample shows about 830,000 distinct CDR3 sequences, roughly 60% of them seen only once. Sample: blood. The receptors were sampled from a young man in good health. CDR3s leave out the opening cysteine and the closing phenylalanine or tryptophan.

j_call v_call cdr3_aa
TRBJ2-3 TRBV9 ASSVDGAGTTDTQY
TRBJ2-6 TRBV7-2 ASSSRAHGANVLT
TRBJ2-6 TRBV2 ASGVSSGANVLT
TRBJ2-3 TRBV5-1 ASRTGTKVPDTQY
TRBJ2-1 TRBV5-1 ASSLGGAFQLKF
TRBJ1-5 TRBV6-6 ASSFGTDYSNQPQH
TRBJ2-7 TRBV20-1 SARTTYEQY
TRBJ2-7 TRBV28 ASSHYEQY
TRBJ1-1 TRBV6-1 ASSDRYMNTEAF
TRBJ2-5 TRBV4-2 ASSLGEGSGGGGTQY
TRBJ2-7 TRBV28 ASRISSGRDEQY
TRBJ2-5 TRBV20-1 SARDRLAGTQETQY
TRBJ2-1 TRBV28 ASSLTDSSYNEQF
TRBJ1-2 TRBV28 ASRPQDSQNYGYT
TRBJ2-1 TRBV6-5 ASSYTPGDNEQF
TRBJ2-1 TRBV9 ASSPMGPSNEQF
TRBJ2-3 TRBV7-2 ASSLERGVGQY
TRBJ2-4 TRBV19 ASSMQGLSIQY